These 20 T cell receptor beta chains share one sample of origin, sequenced in a study of cytomegalovirus exposure and HLA in healthy donors. The primer mix had 60 Vbeta and 13 Jbeta primers. The method was immunoSEQ multiplex PCR; TCRdb's version includes in-frame clones alone and lacks a portion of them. In the table there are under 200,000 clones, approximately 71% of which are singletons. Sequenced sample: PBMCs. The receptors here all came from a male donor in good health and CMV-seronegative.

Details on this clone: Other DNA sequences from this sample encode an identical CDR3 as well. This rearrangement joins TRBV6-5 to TRBJ2-3, with 8 bases matching TRBD2. The germline V gene has CDR1 MNHEY and CDR2 SVGAGI. Unmatched junction bases numbered 6, after V lost 5 bases and J lost 2 bases. The CDR3 has 15 amino acids. The CDR3 here is CASSLRLAYTDTQYF. The CDR3, as DNA: TGTGCCAGCAGTCTCCGACTAGCGTACACAGATACGCAGTATTTT.

CDR3 protein: CASRPTGAYEQYF. The CDR3 DNA sequence: TGTGCCAGCAGACCTACAGGGGCATACGAGCAGTACTTC. V and J are TRBV28 and TRBJ2-7, with TRBD1 identical over 7 bases. In germline, CDR1 is MDHEN, CDR2 SYDVKM. V lost 6 bases and J lost 4; bases outside the gene matches: 6. The CDR3 sequence is 13 residues long.

The rearrangement uses TRBV7-9 and TRBJ2-5; 9 nucleotides match TRBD1. Germline lookup yields CDR1 SEHNR and CDR2 FQNEAQ (reference sequence). The CDR3 runs to 16 residues. V was pared by 1 base and J by 8 bases, with 11 bases of the junction left unmatched. CDR3: CASSLDGTGSRETQYF. The CDR3 DNA is TGTGCCAGCAGCTTAGACGGGACAGGGTCGCGAGAAACCCAGTACTTC.

This clone was found once. V and J are TRBV10-3 and TRBJ2-3; 10 bases are a match to TRBD2. Trimming took 4 bases from V and 4 from J; bases not matched to a gene: 8. Germline lookup yields CDR1 ENHRY and CDR2 SYGVKD. This CDR3 region has 16 residues. The CDR3 coding sequence is TGTGCCATCAGTGGGAGTCTAGCGGGAGTGCCAGATACGCAGTATTTT. Translating it yields CAISGSLAGVPDTQYF.

V is TRBV6-5 and J is TRBJ2-6, with a possible D match to TRBD2 (5 bases). The germline V gene encodes CDR1 MNHEY and CDR2 SVGAGI. This CDR3 contains 14 residues. Trimming left V 10 bases short and J 3 bases short, with 13 bases between. The CDR3 DNA is TGTGCCATTTCGCCGGGATATGGGGCCAACGTCCTGACTTTC. Translation gives CAISPGYGANVLTF.

The V call is TRBV19, the J call TRBJ1-4, with unresolved D. The germline V gene has CDR1 LNHDA and CDR2 SQIVND (reference sequence). The CDR3 length is 15 residues. Trimming stripped 7 bases from V and 6 bases from J, with 18 bases between. The CDR3, as DNA: TGTGCCAGTAACACCTACCGGGATTTGCATGAAAAACTGTTTTTT. Its translation: CASNTYRDLHEKLFF.

The chain's CDR3 is CASSRGTGSNQPQHF. DNA for the CDR3: TGTGCCAGCAGTAGGGGGACAGGGAGCAATCAGCCCCAGCATTTT. The V call is TRBV27, the J call TRBJ1-5, with 9 bases aligning to TRBD1. CDR1 and CDR2 (germline): MNHEY, SMNVEV (reference sequence). The CDR3 runs 15 residues. Trimming cost V 5 bases and J 1 base; bases outside gene matches: 3.

This clone appeared a single time. The chain is built from TRBV19 and TRBJ2-7; D call uncertain. The CDR3 has 15 amino acids. Trimming removed 5 bases from V and 0 bases from J, with 14 bases in between. Germline CDR1 is LNHDA and CDR2 is SQIVND (reference sequence). The DNA for the CDR3 is TGTGCCAGTAGTCTACACACAGCCACCTCCTACGAGCAGTACTTC. It is translated as CASSLHTATSYEQYF. Complete variable domain (other parts from reference TRBV19 and TRBJ2-7): DGGITQSPKYLFRKEGQNVTLSCEQNLNHDAMYWYRQDPGQGLRLIYYSQIVNDFQKGDIAEGYSVSREKKESFPLTVTSAQKNPTAFYLCASSLHTATSYEQYFGPGTRLTVT.

V is TRBV27 and J is TRBJ2-4, with 11 bases fitting TRBD1. Germline V gene data show CDR1 as MNHEY and CDR2 as SMNVEV (reference sequence). V shed 4 bases and J 2 bases; nucleotides not matched to a gene: 4. This CDR3 comprises 16 residues. CDR3 nucleotide sequence: TGTGCCAGCAGTTGGGACAGGGGGTCTTCCAAAAACATTCAGTACTTC. Translated, it gives CASSWDRGSSKNIQYF.

J is TRBJ1-3 and V is TRBV6-5, with unresolved D. V lost 2 bases and J 3 bases, leaving 11 bases between the germline ends. Looked up from germline, CDR1 is MNHEY and CDR2 is SVGAGI. The CDR3 covers 15 residues. The chain's CDR3 is CASSYKPGFGNTIYF. In DNA form, the CDR3 reads TGTGCCAGCAGTTACAAACCAGGCTTTGGAAACACCATATATTTT.

The rearrangement uses TRBV5-4 and TRBJ2-5; D gene unclear. The CDR3 extends over 13 amino acids. Per germline, CDR1 SGHNT and CDR2 YYREEE (reference sequence). V lost 1 base, J lost 1 base, and 5 bases lay in between. DNA of the CDR3: TGTGCCAGCAGCTTGTCCAGCCAAGAGACCCAGTACTTC. This encodes CASSLSSQETQYF.

V and J are TRBV7-9 and TRBJ2-1; 10 bases are a match to TRBD1. Per germline, CDR1 SEHNR and CDR2 FQNEAQ (reference sequence). This CDR3 contains 16 residues. V gave up 4 bases and J gave up 8 bases; unmatched junction bases: 11. CDR3 bases: TGTGCCAGCAGCTATATCCCGGGACAGGGGTCCGATGAGCAGTTCTTC. The encoded protein is CASSYIPGQGSDEQFF.

With regard to this clone: This may come from a read error, since a much larger clone is one base off. This chain connects TRBV6-5 to TRBJ2-3; TRBD2 matches at 15 bases. Germline V gene lookup returns CDR1 MNHEY and CDR2 SVGAGI. Unmatched junction bases numbered 1, after V lost 5 bases and J lost 4 bases. The CDR3 loop spans 15 amino acids. The CDR3, as DNA: TGTGCCAGCAGTGGACTAGCGGGGGGGTCAGATACGCAGTATTTT. Amino acid sequence: CASSGLAGGSDTQYF.

The rearrangement links TRBV28 to TRBJ1-2; D is unresolved. Germline V gene lookup returns CDR1 MDHEN and CDR2 SYDVKM. The CDR3 has 12 residues. V dropped 7 bases and J dropped 7 bases, with 13 bases sitting between them. This chain's CDR3 is CASTSRRGGYTF. CDR3 bases: TGTGCCAGCACCTCCCGGCGGGGTGGCTACACCTTC.

The chain is built from TRBV5-1 and TRBJ2-2, with 8 bases lining up with TRBD2. Losses at the gene ends were 4 bases for V and 7 bases for J; bases not matched to a gene: 9. The length of the CDR3 is 15 residues. CDR1 is SGHRS and CDR2 is YFSETQ in the germline V gene. The CDR3 DNA reads as TGCGCCAGCAGCCCCCCGGGACTAGTCGGCGGGGAGCTGTTTTTT. This encodes CASSPPGLVGGELFF.

The chain is built from TRBV28 and TRBJ2-2; the D is unclear. The CDR3 covers 15 residues. In germline, CDR1 is MDHEN, CDR2 SYDVKM. V lost 6 bases, J lost 3 bases, and 14 bases lay in between. CDR3 coding DNA: TGTGCCAGCAGCCCCCCGACTTTATACACCGGGGAGCTGTTTTTT. It specifies CASSPPTLYTGELFF.

This clone is a singleton in its sample. The rearrangement links TRBV7-2 to TRBJ1-1; TRBD1 agrees at 7 bases. V shed 4 bases and J 1 base; nucleotides not matched to a gene: 3. This CDR3 contains 14 residues. CDR1 is SGHTA and CDR2 is FQGNSA in the germline V gene. CDR3 bases: TGTGCCAGCAGCTCGGGACAGCCGAACACTGAAGCTTTCTTT. It encodes CASSSGQPNTEAFF. Filled out from reference TRBV7-2 and TRBJ1-1, the complete variable domain reads GAGVSQSPSNKVTEKGKDVELRCDPISGHTALYWYRQSLGQGLEFLIYFQGNSAPDKSGLPSDRFSAERTGGSVSTLTIQRTQQEDSAVYLCASSSGQPNTEAFFGQGTRLTVV.

This rearrangement joins TRBV5-6 to TRBJ2-4, with a weak D call TRBD1 (5 bases). This CDR3 region has 15 residues. Germline lookup yields CDR1 SGHDT and CDR2 YYEEEE. Trimming removed 4 bases from V and 7 bases from J, with 18 bases in between. In DNA form, the CDR3 reads TGTGCCAGCAGCACCCCTGGGGCGAAAGGTAACATTCAGTACTTC. Translated: CASSTPGAKGNIQYF.

This clone was recorded only once. This rearrangement joins TRBV30 to TRBJ2-3; D might be TRBD2 (6 bases). The CDR3 is 15 amino acids. Trimming stripped 1 base from V and 4 bases from J, with 15 bases between. From germline, CDR1 is GTSNPN and CDR2 SVGIG (reference sequence). CDR3 DNA sequence: TGTGCCTGGAGTGGTTCCGGGAGTGGGTCAGATACGCAGTATTTT. The encoded protein is CAWSGSGSGSDTQYF.

The genes are TRBV11-2 and TRBJ2-7, with 8 bases identical to TRBD2. The CDR3 length is 14 residues. Trimming removed 7 bases from V and 3 bases from J; junction bases left unmatched: 8. Per germline, CDR1 SGHAT and CDR2 FQNNGV. CDR3 in DNA: TGTGCCAGCACCCTACTTAGCGGGGACTACGAGCAGTACTTC. Amino acids: CASTLLSGDYEQYF.